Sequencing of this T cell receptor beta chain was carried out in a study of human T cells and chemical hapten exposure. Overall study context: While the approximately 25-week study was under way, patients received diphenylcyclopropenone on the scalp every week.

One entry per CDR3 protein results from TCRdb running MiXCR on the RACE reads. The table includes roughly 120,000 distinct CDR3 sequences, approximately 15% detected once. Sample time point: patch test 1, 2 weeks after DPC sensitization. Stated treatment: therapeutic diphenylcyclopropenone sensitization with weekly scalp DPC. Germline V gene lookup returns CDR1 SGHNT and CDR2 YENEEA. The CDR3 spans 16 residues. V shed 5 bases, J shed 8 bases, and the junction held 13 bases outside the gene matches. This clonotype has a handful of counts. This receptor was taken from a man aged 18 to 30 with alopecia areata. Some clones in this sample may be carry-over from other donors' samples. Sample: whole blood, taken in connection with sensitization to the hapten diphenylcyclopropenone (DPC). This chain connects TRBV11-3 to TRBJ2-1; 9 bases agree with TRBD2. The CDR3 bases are TGTGCCAGCAGCCAGCAGGGCGGGGGGGCTACCGATGAGCAGTTCTTC. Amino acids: CASSQQGGGATDEQFF. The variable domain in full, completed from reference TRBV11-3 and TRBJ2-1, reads EAGVVQSPRYKIIEKKQPVAFWCNPISGHNTLYWYLQNLGQGPELLIRYENEEAVDDSQLPKDRFSAERLKGVDSTLKIQPAELGDSAVYLCASSQQGGGATDEQFFGPGTRLTVL.